This T cell receptor (beta chain) appears in the sequencing data of a study of cytomegalovirus exposure and HLA in healthy donors. Findings and limits, study-wide: Listed as cytomegalovirus-associated were more than 150 TCR beta chains. With DRB1 most and HLA-C fewest, TCR association rates differed between HLA loci in a later analysis.

As for this clone: The antigen remains unidentified.

Primers: 60 Vbeta forward and 13 Jbeta reverse. Repertoires were generated with immunoSEQ multiplex PCR, while TCRdb's copy carries only in-frame clones and drops some. The table shows about 150,000 clones, with roughly 80% occurring only once. The CDR3 totals 17 residues. Trimming shortened V by 5 bases and J by 1 base, and 19 bases separated the two germline ends. Germline CDR1 is MDHEN and CDR2 is SYDVKM. This chain joins TRBV28 and TRBJ2-3; D is undetermined. The origin of this receptor is a man younger than 35 in good health and CMV-seronegative. The source material was PBMCs. DNA of the CDR3: TGTGCCAGCAGTCTCTTGACACACAGTTCGGGCACAGATACGCAGTATTTT. Amino acid sequence: CASSLLTHSSGTDTQYF.